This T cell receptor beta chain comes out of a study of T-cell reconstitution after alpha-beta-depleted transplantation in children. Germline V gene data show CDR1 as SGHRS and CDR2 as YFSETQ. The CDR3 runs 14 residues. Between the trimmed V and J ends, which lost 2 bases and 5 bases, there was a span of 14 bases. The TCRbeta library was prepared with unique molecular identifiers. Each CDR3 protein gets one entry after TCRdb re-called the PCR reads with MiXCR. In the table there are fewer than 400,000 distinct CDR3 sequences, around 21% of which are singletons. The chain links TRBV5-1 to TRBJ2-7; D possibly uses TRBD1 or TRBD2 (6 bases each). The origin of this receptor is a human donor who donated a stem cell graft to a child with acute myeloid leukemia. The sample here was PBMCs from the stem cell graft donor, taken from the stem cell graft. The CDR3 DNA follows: TGCGCCAGCAGCTTACAGGGAGGTCAAAACGAGCAGTACTTC. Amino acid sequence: CASSLQGGQNEQYF.